The present T cell receptor beta chain was sequenced within a study of cytomegalovirus exposure and HLA in healthy donors. The CDR3 length is 13 residues. Trimming pared 0 bases from V and 9 bases from J, leaving 9 bases between. CDR1 is MNHNY, CDR2 SVGAGI, per germline (reference sequence). This clone occurred a few times. Researchers ran the PCR with 60 Vbeta and 13 Jbeta primers. Clones were read by immunoSEQ multiplex PCR, and TCRdb kept only the in-frame ones, dropping some. The sample consists of some 110,000 clones, 60% to 80% of them appearing once. The sequence was obtained from a young man in good health and CMV-seronegative. V is TRBV6-6 and J is TRBJ2-1; D perhaps matches TRBD2 (5 bases). What was sequenced was PBMCs. CDR3 DNA sequence: TGTGCCAGCAGTTACTCGACTGAGGGTGAGCAGTTCTTC. Translating gives CASSYSTEGEQFF.